This T cell receptor beta chain originates from a study of cytomegalovirus exposure and HLA in healthy donors. Points from the study as a whole: A likely sequencing artifact accounted for one observed cluster of highly shared sequence variants. TCR beta V segments were, for the most part, productive about 87% or about 30% of the time in an earlier analysis. In a later analysis, DRB1 alleles had the most associated TCRs; HLA-C alleles the fewest. Researchers left out some V segments, among them TRBV6-2 and TRBV6-3, as indistinguishable.

PCR was performed using 60 Vbeta and 13 Jbeta primers. The protocol was immunoSEQ multiplex PCR, while the TCRdb copy is restricted to in-frame clones and leaves out a portion. The table shows approximately 170,000 clones, with approximately 78% occurring only once. This CDR3 has 13 residues. Trimming removed 1 base at V and 5 bases at J, with 8 bases between. CDR1 and CDR2 from the germline V gene are MNHEY and SMNVEV (reference sequence). Regarding this clone: Its antigen is as yet unknown.

The TCR originated in a male donor in good health and CMV-seronegative. The sample was PBMCs. The rearrangement links TRBV27 to TRBJ1-2; D ambiguous. CDR3 sequence reads: CASSLYSFYGYTF. The CDR3 nucleotides read TGTGCCAGCAGTTTATACAGCTTTTATGGCTACACCTTC.